This is a list of T cell receptor beta chains from one sample in a study of molecular identifiers for immune sequencing clone quantification. TCRdb re-analysed the PCR reads in MiXCR, keeping a single row per CDR3 protein. In the table there are about 36,000 distinct CDR3 sequences, around 18% of which are singletons. The specimen sequenced was naive CD8+ T cells from blood, with Jurkat cell RNA spiked in. These TCRs come from a human donor in good health. Some libraries in this study had Jurkat cell RNA spiked in. The CDR3 runs from the conserved cysteine through the conserved F or W.

CDR3 protein: CASSLGVRGSDTQYF
CDR3 length: 15
V gene: TRBV27

CDR3 protein: CAIKIGDRGYTF
CDR3 length: 12
V gene: TRBV10-3

CDR3 protein: CASSQENREDEQYF
CDR3 length: 14
V gene: TRBV4-1

CDR3 protein: CASSPGGAASNEQFF
CDR3 length: 15
V gene: TRBV9

CDR3 protein: CASSQTGWGDTQYF
CDR3 length: 14
V gene: TRBV4-2

CDR3 protein: CSARDHRYEQYF
CDR3 length: 12
V gene: TRBV20-1

CDR3 protein: CASSVGGDEQYF
CDR3 length: 12
V gene: TRBV9

CDR3 protein: CASSFTEPSYNEQFF
CDR3 length: 15
V gene: TRBV28

CDR3 protein: CASSLYRGGSLMVGREQYF
CDR3 length: 19
V gene: TRBV6-5

CDR3 protein: CASSLEDSTDTQYF
CDR3 length: 14
V gene: TRBV11-2

CDR3 protein: CASTPPGTGFWVQYF
CDR3 length: 15
V gene: TRBV7-8

CDR3 protein: CASSQGSGGYNEQFF
CDR3 length: 15
V gene: TRBV4-3

CDR3 protein: CVSSEGQGPVYWGGSEQFF
CDR3 length: 19
V gene: TRBV25-1

CDR3 protein: CSGREYSDTQYF
CDR3 length: 12
V gene: TRBV20-1

CDR3 protein: CASSVLAGYNEQFF
CDR3 length: 14
V gene: TRBV6-4

CDR3 protein: CASSMSPRGEQFF
CDR3 length: 13
V gene: TRBV19

CDR3 protein: CASSNNGNTIYF
CDR3 length: 12
V gene: TRBV12-3/TRBV12-4

CDR3 protein: CASSGAGTSEETQYF
CDR3 length: 15
V gene: TRBV4-2

CDR3 protein: CAISPNTGELFF
CDR3 length: 12
V gene: TRBV10-3

CDR3 protein: CASSPGTGFDEQYF
CDR3 length: 14
V gene: TRBV4-3

CDR3 protein: CASSQDRAGYQPQHF
CDR3 length: 15
V gene: TRBV4-3

CDR3 protein: CASSSPGTSGKGTQYF
CDR3 length: 16
V gene: TRBV27

CDR3 protein: CASSREAVLTGGTNEKLFF
CDR3 length: 19
V gene: TRBV5-1

CDR3 protein: CATSSRDTPYEQYF
CDR3 length: 14
V gene: TRBV15

CDR3 protein: CASSLAPRSIQYF
CDR3 length: 13
V gene: TRBV28

CDR3 protein: CASSLLAGEGPYNEQFF
CDR3 length: 17
V gene: TRBV4-3

CDR3 protein: CASSLAGPYEQYF
CDR3 length: 13
V gene: TRBV28

CDR3 protein: CASSQTTLEQFF
CDR3 length: 12
V gene: TRBV3-1

CDR3 protein: CASSSGTRSYEQYF
CDR3 length: 14
V gene: TRBV28

CDR3 protein: CASSHPGATNEKLFF
CDR3 length: 15
V gene: TRBV4-3

CDR3 protein: CSVEDWTGASYEQYF
CDR3 length: 15
V gene: TRBV29-1

CDR3 protein: CASTGTKNIQYF
CDR3 length: 12
V gene: TRBV10-2

CDR3 protein: CSAPLAGWDTGELFF
CDR3 length: 15
V gene: TRBV20-1

CDR3 protein: CAISESGTQYF
CDR3 length: 11
V gene: TRBV10-3

CDR3 protein: CASSPQIWTGEGTEAFF
CDR3 length: 17
V gene: TRBV14

CDR3 protein: CASSARSPSSYNEQFF
CDR3 length: 16
V gene: TRBV28

CDR3 protein: CASSQESGGSYEQYF
CDR3 length: 15
V gene: TRBV4-3

CDR3 protein: CASSFPDEQYF
CDR3 length: 11
V gene: TRBV7-9

CDR3 protein: CASSSLREALTGELFF
CDR3 length: 16
V gene: TRBV5-1

CDR3 protein: CASTGSRFYEQYF
CDR3 length: 13
V gene: TRBV27

CDR3 protein: CASRQETGIGYTF
CDR3 length: 13
V gene: TRBV7-9

CDR3 protein: CASSQDDREPGANVLTF
CDR3 length: 17
V gene: TRBV4-1

CDR3 protein: CASSSPLQGQDNQPQHF
CDR3 length: 17
V gene: TRBV27

CDR3 protein: CASSLELAGILDEQFF
CDR3 length: 16
V gene: TRBV7-9

CDR3 protein: CASSPQGAVDEQYF
CDR3 length: 14
V gene: TRBV4-3

CDR3 protein: CASSLETGAKNIQYF
CDR3 length: 15
V gene: TRBV28

CDR3 protein: CATSGAGNNQPQHF
CDR3 length: 14
V gene: TRBV24-1

CDR3 protein: CASKVSSGYNEQFF
CDR3 length: 14
V gene: TRBV7-8

CDR3 protein: CASSVGQVPEAFF
CDR3 length: 13
V gene: TRBV13